These 29 T cell receptor beta chains came from one sample sequenced in a study of blood T cell repertoires in COVID-19. The method was immunoSEQ multiplex PCR; TCRdb's version includes in-frame clones alone and lacks a portion of them. The sample holds roughly 180,000 clones; 76% are singletons and the top ten take around 7.9%. Sequenced input: peripheral blood. The receptors stem from a woman between 45 and 60 years old with active or convalescent COVID-19.

V and J are TRBV28 and TRBJ1-4, with a weak D call TRBD1 (6 bases). Trimming removed 4 bases at V and 6 bases at J, with 12 bases between. CDR1 is MDHEN and CDR2 is SYDVKM in the germline V gene. There are 14 residues in the CDR3. In DNA form, the CDR3 reads TGTGCCAGCAGTTCCCTTGACAGGCATGAAAAACTGTTTTTT. Residues: CASSSLDRHEKLFF.

The table lists this clone with a few counts. The V call is TRBV28, the J call TRBJ1-1, with 11 bases fitting TRBD1. The V gene end was trimmed by 4 bases and the J gene end by 4 bases; junction bases not matched to a gene: 5. The germline gives CDR1 MDHEN, CDR2 SYDVKM. This CDR3 spans 15 amino acids. CDR3 sequence (DNA): TGTGCCAGCAGTTCGTCCGGGACAGGGGGCACTGAAGCTTTCTTT. Amino acid sequence: CASSSSGTGGTEAFF.

This clone was seen more than once but under ten times. V gene TRBV28 combines with J gene TRBJ2-3, with a tentative D call TRBD1 (6 bases). Germline CDR1 reads MDHEN; CDR2 reads SYDVKM. The CDR3 consists of 13 residues. V lost 2 bases, J lost 3 bases, and 6 bases lay in between. In nucleotides, the CDR3 is TGTGCCAGCAGTTTACAGGGGACAGATACGCAGTATTTT. Its translation: CASSLQGTDTQYF.

The V gene is TRBV30, the J gene TRBJ2-7; 7 bases line up with TRBD2. V was pared by 2 bases and J by 2 bases, with 6 bases of the junction left unmatched. Germline lookup yields CDR1 GTSNPN and CDR2 SVGIG (reference sequence). CDR3 length: 14 amino acids. CDR3 protein: CAWSRPSGTYEQYF. In nucleotides, the CDR3 is TGTGCCTGGAGTAGGCCTAGCGGTACCTACGAGCAGTACTTC.

This clone appeared a few times. The rearrangement uses TRBV19 and TRBJ2-2, with TRBD2 matching 14 bases. This CDR3 is built from 16 residues. The V gene's germline CDR1 is LNHDA and CDR2 SQIVND (reference sequence). V gave up 5 bases and J gave up 6 bases; unmatched junction bases: 5. CDR3 coding DNA: TGTGCCAGTAGTGCCCGACTAGCGGGGGGGCCCGGGGAGCTGTTTTTT. The encoded protein is CASSARLAGGPGELFF.

The chain combines TRBV14 with TRBJ1-6; no definite D call. The CDR3 is made up of 13 amino acids. The germline V and J ends were trimmed by 6 bases and 4 bases, with 7 bases remaining between them. In germline, CDR1 is SGHDN, CDR2 FVKESK. The CDR3 loop is CASRYSYNSPLHF. The DNA for the CDR3 is TGTGCCAGCAGATACAGTTATAATTCACCCCTCCACTTT.

This chain uses TRBV19 with TRBJ2-3; 9 bases are a match to TRBD1. V lost 6 bases to trimming and J lost 0 bases; unmatched junction nucleotides: 4. Per germline, CDR1 LNHDA and CDR2 SQIVND (reference sequence). The CDR3 is 15 amino acids. The CDR3 sequence is CASRHRGLSTDTQYF. The CDR3 coding sequence is TGTGCCAGTAGACACAGGGGGCTGAGCACAGATACGCAGTATTTT.

This sequence joins TRBV19 and TRBJ1-5, with D perhaps TRBD1 (5 bases). The germline gives CDR1 LNHDA, CDR2 SQIVND (reference sequence). The CDR3 is 16 amino acids. The V and J ends lost 4 bases and 4 bases respectively, with 17 bases between them. CDR3 coding DNA: TGTGCCAGTAGTAATTTCCAAACAGGTCGAAATCAGCCCCAGCATTTT. Translation: CASSNFQTGRNQPQHF.

The V call is TRBV28, the J call TRBJ1-4; D is undetermined. The V and J ends lost 3 bases and 0 bases respectively, with 17 bases between them. The CDR3 has 18 amino acids. Germline V gives CDR1 MDHEN, CDR2 SYDVKM. CDR3 in amino acids: CASSLWVEAVATNEKLFF. The DNA of the CDR3 is TGTGCCAGCAGTTTGTGGGTTGAGGCAGTCGCAACTAATGAAAAACTGTTTTTT.

The gene calls are TRBV5-1 and TRBJ2-1; 11 bases align to TRBD2. Germline CDR1 is SGHRS and CDR2 is YFSETQ. The CDR3 sequence is 16 residues long. Trimming cost V 4 bases and J 7 bases; bases outside gene matches: 10. The CDR3 loop is CASSGIAGGPENEQFF. The CDR3 bases are TGCGCCAGCAGCGGGATAGCGGGAGGGCCGGAGAATGAGCAGTTCTTC. Using reference TRBV5-1 and TRBJ2-1 for the parts outside the CDR3, the full variable domain is KAGVTQTPRYLIKTRGQQVTLSCSPISGHRSVSWYQQTPGQGLQFLFEYFSETQRNKGNFPGRFSGRQFSNSRSEMNVSTLELGDSALYLCASSGIAGGPENEQFFGPGTRLTVL.

CDR3 residues: CASSFGQVTEAFF. In nucleotides, the CDR3 is TGTGCCAGCAGCTTTGGCCAGGTAACTGAAGCTTTCTTT. The chain employs TRBV7-8 and TRBJ1-1; D gene ambiguous. V lost 3 bases and J 5 bases, leaving 10 bases between the germline ends. The CDR3 extends over 13 amino acids. Germline V CDR1 and CDR2: SGHVS, FQNEAQ.

This chain uses TRBV6-2 or TRBV6-3 with TRBJ1-1; D is ambiguous. Germline values: CDR1 MNHEY, CDR2 SVGEGT. V was clipped by 2 bases and J by 2 bases, with 12 bases between them. The CDR3 is made up of 15 amino acids. CDR3 region: CASSYGGRINTEAFF. The CDR3, as DNA: TGTGCCAGCAGTTACGGAGGACGGATTAACACTGAAGCTTTCTTT.

The chain combines TRBV9 with TRBJ1-3, with D perhaps matching TRBD1 (5 bases). Germline CDR1 and CDR2: SGDLS and YYNGEE. The CDR3 contains 17 residues. V was shortened by 4 bases and J by 4 bases, with 21 bases between the two germline ends. CDR3 in DNA: TGTGCCAGCAGCCCCTGGGGTGAAGGGGCAGGGGGAAACACCATATATTTT. Amino acids: CASSPWGEGAGGNTIYF.

The chain uses TRBV7-6 and TRBJ2-1, with TRBD2 matching 8 bases. In germline, CDR1 is SGHVS, CDR2 FNYEAQ. The CDR3 is made up of 15 amino acids. Losses at the gene ends were 5 bases for V and 3 bases for J; bases not matched to a gene: 6. The CDR3 reads CASSGGAGGYNEQFF. The CDR3 DNA reads as TGTGCCAGCAGCGGAGGGGCGGGGGGCTACAATGAGCAGTTCTTC.

This clone turned up a few times. The chain joins TRBV2 to TRBJ2-5; 11 bases are a match to TRBD2. Germline V gene data show CDR1 as SNHLY and CDR2 as FYNNEI. This CDR3 spans 15 amino acids. V lost 2 bases, J lost 5 bases, and 4 bases stayed unmatched. The CDR3 here is CASSENGLAGETQYF. CDR3 coding DNA: TGTGCCAGCAGTGAAAACGGACTAGCGGGTGAGACCCAGTACTTC.

There are many counts of this clone. The V and J genes are TRBV13 and TRBJ2-7, with D possibly TRBD2 on 6 matching bases. V dropped 1 base and J dropped 7 bases, with 17 bases sitting between them. The CDR3 has 15 amino acids. The germline V gene has CDR1 PRHDT and CDR2 FYEKMQ (reference sequence). CDR3 sequence (DNA): TGTGCCAGCAGCTTAGTGCGGGGACCGACCTTTGAGCAGTACTTC. Amino acid sequence: CASSLVRGPTFEQYF.

The sample holds one count of this clone. The V and J genes are TRBV19 and TRBJ1-2, with 8 bases identical to TRBD1. Looked up from germline, CDR1 is LNHDA and CDR2 is SQIVND (reference sequence). V lost 5 bases and J lost 2; bases outside the gene matches: 7. There are 15 residues in the CDR3. In DNA form, the CDR3 reads TGTGCCAGTAGTGATCAGGGGGCAGGCAACTATGGCTACACCTTC. Translating it yields CASSDQGAGNYGYTF. Full variable domain (remainder filled in from reference TRBV19 and TRBJ1-2): DGGITQSPKYLFRKEGQNVTLSCEQNLNHDAMYWYRQDPGQGLRLIYYSQIVNDFQKGDIAEGYSVSREKKESFPLTVTSAQKNPTAFYLCASSDQGAGNYGYTFGSGTRLTVV.

In this sample, this clone turned up a few times. The rearrangement joins TRBV7-2 to TRBJ1-6, with 9 nucleotides matching TRBD1. The CDR3 is 15 amino acids. The V segment lost 5 bases and the J segment 8 bases; nucleotides outside the gene matches: 7. Germline lookup yields CDR1 SGHTA and CDR2 FQGNSA. The CDR3 nucleotides are TGTGCCAGCAGCCCGAGGACAGGGGAGCATTCACCCCTCCACTTT. Protein product: CASSPRTGEHSPLHF.

The chain uses TRBV5-1 and TRBJ2-7; 11 bases agree with TRBD2. Germline loops: CDR1 SGHRS, CDR2 YFSETQ. The ends lost 4 bases at V and 4 bases at J; junction bases unmatched: 4. The CDR3 extends over 14 amino acids. In nucleotides, the CDR3 is TGCGCCAGCAGCGTTAGCGGGAGGGGTTACGAGCAGTACTTC. This encodes CASSVSGRGYEQYF. The full variable domain, in which reference TRBV5-1 and TRBJ2-7 provide the parts outside the CDR3, is KAGVTQTPRYLIKTRGQQVTLSCSPISGHRSVSWYQQTPGQGLQFLFEYFSETQRNKGNFPGRFSGRQFSNSRSEMNVSTLELGDSALYLCASSVSGRGYEQYFGPGTRLTVT.

The DNA of the CDR3 is TGTGCCAGCAGCTCACCTGGGAGCCTAAGCTATGGCTACACCTTC. This codes for CASSSPGSLSYGYTF. The V gene is TRBV11-1, the J gene TRBJ1-2; D not resolved. The ends were cut back, 4 bases at V and 4 bases at J, with 16 bases in the middle. This CDR3 is built from 15 residues. Germline CDR1 SGHAT, CDR2 FQDESV (reference sequence).

This chain connects TRBV27 to TRBJ1-3, with D tentatively TRBD1 (5 bases). From germline, CDR1 is MNHEY and CDR2 SMNVEV (reference sequence). This CDR3 is built from 15 residues. V lost 4 bases, J lost 0 bases, and 10 bases lay in between. The CDR3 DNA follows: TGTGCCAGCAGTTCCACAGGATTCTCTGGAAACACCATATATTTT. Translating it yields CASSSTGFSGNTIYF.

The chain couples TRBV27 to TRBJ1-2; the D gene is possibly TRBD1 (6 bases). The germline V and J ends were trimmed by 10 bases and 5 bases, with 17 bases remaining between them. Germline V gene data show CDR1 as MNHEY and CDR2 as SMNVEV (reference sequence). The CDR3 has 13 amino acids. The CDR3: CATSGDPSYGYTF. Here the CDR3 DNA reads TGTGCCACCTCAGGGGACCCCTCTTATGGCTACACCTTC.

The V call is TRBV6-2 or TRBV6-3, the J call TRBJ2-7, with 9 nucleotides matching TRBD2. CDR1 MNHEY and CDR2 SVGEGT come from the germline V gene. Unmatched junction bases numbered 15, after V lost 4 bases and J lost 2 bases. The CDR3 consists of 18 residues. The CDR3 coding sequence is TGTGCCAGCAGTTTAACGCAGGCCCTAGCGGGGACAACCTACGAGCAGTACTTC. Its translation is CASSLTQALAGTTYEQYF.

The rearrangement joins TRBV11-3 to TRBJ1-2; no reliable D call. Germline values: CDR1 SGHNT, CDR2 YENEEA. The CDR3 extends over 10 amino acids. The CDR3 region has the DNA TGTCCTAAGAGGACTCAGGGCTACACCTTC. Translation gives CPKRTQGYTF. Supplemented by reference TRBV11-3 and TRBJ1-2, the full variable domain reads EAGVVQSPRYKIIEKKQPVAFWCNPISGHNTLYWYLQNLGQGPELLIRYENEEAVDDSQLPKDRFSAERLKGVDSTLKIQPAELGDSAVYLCPKRTQGYTFGSGTRLTVV.

This chain uses TRBV5-1 with TRBJ2-1; 8 nucleotides line up with TRBD2. Germline assignment: CDR1 SGHRS and CDR2 YFSETQ. This CDR3 spans 16 amino acids. J was trimmed by 7 bases and V by 3 bases; bases with no gene match: 12. CDR3 in amino acids: CASSSAVGGAGNEQFF. Here the CDR3 DNA reads TGCGCCAGCAGCTCAGCGGTCGGGGGGGCAGGGAATGAGCAGTTCTTC.

The chain has TRBV30 and TRBJ1-1; 7 bases agree with TRBD1. Per the germline V gene, CDR1 is GTSNPN and CDR2 is SVGIG (reference sequence). Losses at the gene ends were 5 bases for V and 3 bases for J; bases not matched to a gene: 9. This CDR3 contains 14 residues. CDR3: CAWDSTGEDTEAFF. The CDR3 DNA is TGTGCCTGGGACTCCACAGGGGAGGACACTGAAGCTTTCTTT.

The genes are TRBV4-2 and TRBJ2-2, with 13 bases aligning to TRBD2. J gave up 6 bases and V 6 bases, and 1 base lay outside the gene matches. The CDR3 has 14 amino acids. The germline CDR1 and CDR2 sequences are LGHNA and YNFKEQ. Written as DNA, the CDR3 is TGTGCCAGCAGACTAGCGGGGGGGCCCGGGGAGCTGTTTTTT. Residues: CASRLAGGPGELFF.

The chain links TRBV24-1 to TRBJ2-2; D remains unclear. CDR1 is KGHDR, CDR2 SFDVKD, per germline. Trimming took 3 bases from V and 4 from J, leaving 11 bases between them. The CDR3 has 15 amino acids. CDR3 DNA sequence: TGTGCCACCAGTGATGGCCAGGTGGCCACCGGGGAGCTGTTTTTT. It codes for CATSDGQVATGELFF.

This clone was counted once. V is TRBV19 and J is TRBJ2-7; tentatively, D is TRBD2 (7 bases). Between the trimmed V and J ends, which lost 7 bases and 5 bases, there was a span of 21 bases. This CDR3 comprises 15 residues. Germline V gives CDR1 LNHDA, CDR2 SQIVND (reference sequence). This chain's CDR3 is CASTTIPGGGNEQYF. The CDR3 coding sequence is TGTGCCAGTACCACGATCCCGGGGGGCGGCAACGAGCAGTACTTC. The variable domain in full, with the rest retrieved from reference TRBV19 and TRBJ2-7, is DGGITQSPKYLFRKEGQNVTLSCEQNLNHDAMYWYRQDPGQGLRLIYYSQIVNDFQKGDIAEGYSVSREKKESFPLTVTSAQKNPTAFYLCASTTIPGGGNEQYFGPGTRLTVT.